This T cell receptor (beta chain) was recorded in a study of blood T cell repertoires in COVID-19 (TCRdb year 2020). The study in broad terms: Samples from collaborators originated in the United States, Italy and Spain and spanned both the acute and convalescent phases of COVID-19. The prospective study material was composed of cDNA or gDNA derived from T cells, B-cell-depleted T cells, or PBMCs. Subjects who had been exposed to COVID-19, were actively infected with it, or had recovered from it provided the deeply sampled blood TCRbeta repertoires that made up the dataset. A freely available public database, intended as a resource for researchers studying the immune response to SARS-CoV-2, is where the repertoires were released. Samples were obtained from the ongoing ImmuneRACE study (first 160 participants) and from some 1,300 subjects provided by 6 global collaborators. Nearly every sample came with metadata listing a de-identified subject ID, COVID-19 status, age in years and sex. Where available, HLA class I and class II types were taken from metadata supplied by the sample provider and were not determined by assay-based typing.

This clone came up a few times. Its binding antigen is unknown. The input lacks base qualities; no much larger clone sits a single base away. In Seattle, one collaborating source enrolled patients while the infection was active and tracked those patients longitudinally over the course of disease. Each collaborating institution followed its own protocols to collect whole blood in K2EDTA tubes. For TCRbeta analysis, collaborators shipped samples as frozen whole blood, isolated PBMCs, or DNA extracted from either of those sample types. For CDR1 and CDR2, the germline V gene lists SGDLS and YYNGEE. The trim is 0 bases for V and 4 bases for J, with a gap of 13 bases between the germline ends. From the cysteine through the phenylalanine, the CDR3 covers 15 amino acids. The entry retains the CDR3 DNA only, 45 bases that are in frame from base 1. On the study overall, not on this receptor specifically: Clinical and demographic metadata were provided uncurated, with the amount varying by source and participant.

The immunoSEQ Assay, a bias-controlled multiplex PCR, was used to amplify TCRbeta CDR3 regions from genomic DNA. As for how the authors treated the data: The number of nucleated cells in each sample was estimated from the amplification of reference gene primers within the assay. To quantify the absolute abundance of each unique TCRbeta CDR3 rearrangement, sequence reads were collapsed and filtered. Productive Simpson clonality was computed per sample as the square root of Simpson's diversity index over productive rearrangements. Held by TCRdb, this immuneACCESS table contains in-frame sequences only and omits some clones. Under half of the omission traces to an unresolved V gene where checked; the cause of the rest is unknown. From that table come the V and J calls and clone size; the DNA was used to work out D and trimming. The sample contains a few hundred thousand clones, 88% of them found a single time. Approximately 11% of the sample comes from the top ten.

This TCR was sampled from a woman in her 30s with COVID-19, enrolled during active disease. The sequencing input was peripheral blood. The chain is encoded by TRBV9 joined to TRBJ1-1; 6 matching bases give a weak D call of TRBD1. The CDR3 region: CASSVGGQGITEAFF. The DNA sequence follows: TGTGCCAGCAGCGTAGGTGGGCAGGGGATCACTGAAGCTTTCTTT.